This T cell receptor (beta chain) was recovered during a study of blood T cell repertoires in COVID-19 (dated by TCRdb to the early 2020s). Notes on the research overall: Collaborator samples came from the United States, Italy and Spain and covered acute and convalescent phases of COVID-19. The repertoires were made available in a free public database intended to serve as a resource for research on the immune response to SARS-CoV-2. The prospective study material was composed of cDNA or gDNA derived from T cells, B-cell-depleted T cells, or PBMCs. The dataset comprised deeply sampled blood TCRbeta repertoires from subjects exposed to, actively infected with, or recovered from COVID-19. Samples came from the ongoing ImmuneRACE study (first 160 participants) plus 1,254 subjects from 6 global collaborators. A de-identified subject ID, COVID-19 status, age in years and sex were almost always included in the sample metadata. Where available, HLA class I and class II types were obtained from metadata supplied by the sample provider rather than from assay-based typing. The paper's findings and limits, for the study overall: How much clinical and demographic metadata was included differed by source and by participant, and the metadata was provided uncurated.

Points on this clone: Its antigen has not been determined. Nothing much larger sits one base from this clone, and base qualities are not available.

The immunoSEQ Assay, a bias-controlled multiplex PCR, was used to amplify TCRbeta CDR3 regions from genomic DNA. On the study's bioinformatics: Nucleated cell counts per sample were estimated from amplification of reference gene primers within the assay. To quantify the absolute abundance of each unique TCRbeta CDR3 rearrangement, sequence reads were collapsed and filtered. For each sample, productive Simpson clonality was calculated by taking the square root of Simpson's diversity index across productive rearrangements. The table was pulled from immuneACCESS by TCRdb, which kept in-frame rearrangements only. Such tables lose some clones; where checked, under half of the loss comes from unresolved V genes, and the rest has no known cause. V, J and clone size reflect that table, while D and trimming were determined from the DNA. Present in this sample are 100,000 or so clones, about 83% of which were seen just once. 2% of the sample comes from the top ten.

Collaborating institutions collected whole blood in K2EDTA tubes following their own protocols. Collaborator samples were shipped for TCRbeta analysis as frozen whole blood, isolated PBMCs, or DNA extracted from either sample type. The sequence derives from a man aged 70-80 years with active or convalescent COVID-19. The sequenced sample consisted of peripheral blood.

The CDR3 reads as follows: CASSGRTGGINYGYTF. The nucleotides read TGTGCCAGCAGTGGGAGGACAGGGGGGATTAACTATGGCTACACCTTC. This chain joins TRBV6-1 to TRBJ1-2, with TRBD1 identical over 10 junction bases. In the germline V gene, CDR1 corresponds to MNHNS and CDR2 to SASEGT. Reading from cysteine to phenylalanine, the CDR3 counts 16 amino acids. Only the CDR3 DNA is retained, 48 bases long and in frame from the first base. The junction shows trimming of 4 bases on V and 1 base on J, and the gene matches do not reach 6 bases of it.